This TCR beta chain emerged from a study of beta chain features in type 1 diabetes. Whole-study findings and limits: People with Type 1 diabetes carried modestly yet significantly shorter TCRB CDR3s in all four CD4+ subsets. In type 1 diabetes patients, VDJ junctions had fewer insertions; deletions at these junctions were more frequent. PCR might pick shorter templates more often, in the same way for patients and controls.

This clone was counted only a few times. Its antigen is not identified. Sequencing targeted expressed TCRB transcripts, as all isolated RNA had been reverse transcribed. TCRdb keeps only in-frame clones here, not all; method: immunoSEQ multiplex PCR. The sample lists about 930,000 clones; roughly 15% were seen once. Germline CDR1 is SGHRS and CDR2 is YFSETQ. V was clipped by 1 base and J by 5 bases, with 13 bases between them. CDR3 length: 14 amino acids. The sequence was obtained from a woman aged 18-35 years in good health. The V call is TRBV5-1, the J call TRBJ2-7; perhaps TRBD1 as D (6 bases). Sample: naive CD4+ T cells from blood. The CDR3 nucleotides are TGCGCCAGCAGCTTGACAGGGTCGGAAAACGAGCAGTACTTC. This sequence encodes CASSLTGSENEQYF. Full variable domain (missing parts from reference TRBV5-1 and TRBJ2-7): KAGVTQTPRYLIKTRGQQVTLSCSPISGHRSVSWYQQTPGQGLQFLFEYFSETQRNKGNFPGRFSGRQFSNSRSEMNVSTLELGDSALYLCASSLTGSENEQYFGPGTRLTVT.